This TCR beta chain stems from a study of cytomegalovirus exposure and HLA in healthy donors. In the case of this clone: What it recognizes is unknown.

Whole-study findings and limits: Previously analyzed data showed that most TCR beta V segments were productive at a frequency of about 87% or about 30%. Near-uniform donor sequencing depth was presumed by presence/absence analyses.

Germline V gene lookup returns CDR1 MNHEY and CDR2 SVGAGI. Trimming removed 0 bases from V and 11 bases from J, with 13 bases in between. The CDR3 has 13 amino acids. PCR employed 60 Vbeta and 13 Jbeta primers. Only in-frame clones appear in the TCRdb table, and some are missing; sequencing was by immunoSEQ multiplex PCR. The sample holds 170,000 or so clones; more than 60% are singletons and the top ten take 3% to 3.5%. The clonotype was recovered from a woman aged 50 to 60 in good health and CMV-seropositive. The J gene is TRBJ1-1, the V gene TRBV6-5; tentatively, D is TRBD1 (6 bases). Sample: PBMCs. The CDR3 reads CASSYSKAGAAFF. The CDR3 bases are TGTGCCAGCAGTTACTCGAAGGCGGGGGCGGCTTTCTTT.